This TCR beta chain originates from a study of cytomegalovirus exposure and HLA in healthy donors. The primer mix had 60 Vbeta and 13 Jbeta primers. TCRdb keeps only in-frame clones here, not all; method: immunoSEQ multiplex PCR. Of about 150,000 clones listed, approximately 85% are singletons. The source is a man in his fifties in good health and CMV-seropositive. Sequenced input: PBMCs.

The chain's CDR3 is CASSFQGAVETQYF. The CDR3 bases are TGTGCCAGCAGTTTTCAGGGGGCGGTAGAGACCCAGTACTTC. The V and J genes are TRBV28 and TRBJ2-5, with 8 nucleotides matching TRBD1. This CDR3 is 14 amino acids long. Trimming at V came to 3 bases and at J to 4 bases, leaving 4 bases not matched to a gene. Germline CDR1 is MDHEN and CDR2 is SYDVKM.